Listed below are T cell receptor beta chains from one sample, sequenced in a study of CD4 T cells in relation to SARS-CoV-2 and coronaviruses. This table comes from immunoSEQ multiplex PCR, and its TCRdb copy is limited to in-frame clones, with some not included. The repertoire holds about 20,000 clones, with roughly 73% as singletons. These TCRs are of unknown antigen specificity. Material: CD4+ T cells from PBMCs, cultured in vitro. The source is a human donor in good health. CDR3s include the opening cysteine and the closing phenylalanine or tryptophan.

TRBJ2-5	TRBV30	CAWSVGGLAEETQYF
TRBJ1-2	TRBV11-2	CASSLGTAYGYTF
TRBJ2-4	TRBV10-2	CASTAVLDGGNSIQYF
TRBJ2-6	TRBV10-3	CATAVLPGANVLTF
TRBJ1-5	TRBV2	CASSEALGLTGNQPQHF
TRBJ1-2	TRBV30	CAWRGRQYYGYTF
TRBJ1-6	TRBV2	CASSEGQLGSPLHF
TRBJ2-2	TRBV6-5	CASSSQGSTGELFF
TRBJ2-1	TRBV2	CASSEAGSSNEQFF
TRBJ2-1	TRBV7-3	CASSLVRYGEQFF
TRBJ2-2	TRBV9	CASSAQSPNTGELFF
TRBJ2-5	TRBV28	CASSPIGTGTKETQYF
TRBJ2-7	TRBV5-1	CASRYEDEQYF
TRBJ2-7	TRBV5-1	CASSLRTAPYEQYF
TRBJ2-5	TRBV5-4	CASSLNLGVAETQYF
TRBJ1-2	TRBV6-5	CASSYSTGTHYGYTF
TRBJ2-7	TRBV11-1	CASSPTLYSYEQYF
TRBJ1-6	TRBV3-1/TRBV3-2	CASSPNKWQRDSPLHF
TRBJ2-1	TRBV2	CASREGLAGGNEQFF
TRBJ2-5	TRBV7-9	CASSPRGPETQYF
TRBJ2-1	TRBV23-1	CASSQLGGVAGGPGDNNEQFF
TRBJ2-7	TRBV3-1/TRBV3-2	CATGTGGAHEQYF
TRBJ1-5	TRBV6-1	CASSEVGARAQPQHF
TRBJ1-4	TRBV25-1	CASSESRLEKLFF
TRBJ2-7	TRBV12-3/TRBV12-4	CASMTSSSYEQYF
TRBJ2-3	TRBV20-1	CSARTIYKYF
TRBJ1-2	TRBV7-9	CASSVPGINYGYTF
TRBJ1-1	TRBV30	CAWSVVGTGFFTEAFF